This TCR beta chain was found in a study of PD-L1 blockade in urothelial cancer. Findings and caveats of the study: A below-median TCR clonality in blood before treatment predicted better survival.

Method: immunoSEQ multiplex PCR; TCRdb's copy keeps in-frame clones and lacks some. This sample has roughly 110,000 clones, with about 91% found just once. This clone was seen a single time. Its cognate antigen is unknown. Time point denoted: peripheral blood 6 weeks after treatment start. Metastatic or locally advanced urothelial carcinoma was present in the patients. The specimen comprised PBMCs, sampled around atezolizumab (anti-PD-L1) treatment. The origin of this receptor is a man aged 55 to 69 with urothelial cancer.

CDR3 in amino acids: CASSRGGAAYEQYF. The CDR3 DNA follows: TGTGCCAGCAGCCGTGGGGGCGCCGCCTACGAGCAGTACTTC. The gene calls are TRBV27 and TRBJ2-7; TRBD1 might be the D (6 bases). V lost 6 bases, J lost 2 bases, and 14 bases lay in between. Germline loops: CDR1 MNHEY, CDR2 SMNVEV (reference sequence). The CDR3 has 14 residues.